Listed here is a single TCR beta chain. Its binding antigen is unknown. No base-level quality is on record; no much larger clone is a single base apart. This record belongs to a study of shared clonotypes between healthy human individuals (dated by TCRdb to about 2020). Concerning the study at large: The cohort included three men and two women between 18 and 49 years of age. Per donor, leukapheresis produced somewhere between about 0.85 and 10 billion PBMCs. Libraries were prepared and TCR repertoires were sequenced by different laboratories using diverse techniques, in order to increase sequencing depth and limit assay-specific biases. For each donor, three plates each were used for CD4 naive and CD4 memory, two plates were used for CD8 naive, and one plate was used for CD8 memory. Blood TCR repertoires of five healthy adults were deeply sequenced to estimate repertoire size and the extent of clonotype sharing between individuals. The paper's findings and limits, for the study overall: Naive subsets generally had larger estimated clonotype richness than memory subsets did. Even with the large sequencing depth, rarefaction of the sorted-subset datasets indicated that sequencing was incomplete. Based on pairwise subsampling, the degree of clonotype sharing among donors was expected to be affected by sequencing depth. Sampling was restricted to blood, and TCR repertoires in tissue are likely to differ from TCR repertoires in blood. About 5% of naive CD4, 3.5% of naive CD8, 2.3% of memory CD4, and 0.4% of memory CD8 clonotypes were shared across several donors. The genetic and exposure-history diversity represented was limited by the small number of donors. Compared with non-shared clonotypes, clonotypes shared by all four sorted-subset donors had higher generation probabilities.

Using the deep immunoSEQ assay, TCR CDR3 regions were amplified from genomic DNA by multiplex PCR. For each cell subset, the extracted genomic DNA was distributed evenly across all wells of several immunoSEQ 96-well plates, and each plate served as one replicate. For sorted subsets, roughly 190 ng of genomic DNA, equivalent to tens of thousands of T cell genomes, went into each replicate PCR. Purified libraries were quantified with a Qubit 3.0 fluorometer, sized on a Bioanalyzer 2100, and re-quantified with the KAPA Library Quantification kit. A separate single-read 150-cycle Illumina NextSeq 550 flow cell was used to sequence each immunoSEQ 96-well plate. The source study handled its data this way. Because the immunoSEQ output held only junctional sequences and lacked quality scores, the filtering could not match the filtering applied to full-length reads. To assign V/J genes and CDR3, sequences were annotated against IMGT germline references using PyIR, a Python wrapper for IgBLAST v1.9. Reads with weak V/J assignments (E-value above 1e-6), missing CDR3, stop codons, out-of-frame junctions, or ambiguous translated residues were removed. V3J clonotypes were defined as sequences sharing an identical inferred V gene, J gene, and CDR3 amino acid sequence. Percentage overlap between repertoires was calculated by dividing the number of shared unique clonotypes by the size of the smaller repertoire. Repertoire richness was assessed with RTK rarefaction, the Chao1 estimator, and Recon v2.1 estimates of unobserved clonotypes. Generation probabilities for all TCRbeta clonotypes obtained by the gDNA method from a handful of donors were computed using OLGA. TCRdb mirrors the immuneACCESS table, restricted to in-frame sequences. Some clones are absent from its copies; in checked studies, under half trace to an unresolved V gene, and the reason for the others is unknown. V and J calls and clone size are given by that table; D and trimming were obtained from the DNA. The table for this sample lists about 700,000 clones; over 65% of them were counted only once. The ten biggest clones cover 1.5% to 2% of the sample.

The trim is 4 bases for V and 4 bases for J, with a gap of 12 bases between the germline ends. The germline V gene gives CDR1 as SGDLS and CDR2 as YYNGEE. Taken from cysteine to phenylalanine, the CDR3 has 14 residues. Only CDR3 DNA is held: 42 bases, read in frame from base 1. Donors were healthy HIV-negative adults with no recently reported acute infections or vaccinations. All donors were Caucasian adults living in Nashville, Tennessee, USA. Magnetic negative selection was used to enrich CD4+ T cells, after which naive cells were positively selected on CD45RA and the negative fraction became the memory subset. Blood was obtained by leukapheresis, after which PBMCs were separated by Ficoll-Histopaque density gradient centrifugation and cryopreserved in liquid nitrogen vapor phase. Analytical flow cytometry was used to check the purity and quantity of each magnetically sorted T cell population. Genomic DNA was isolated from each sorted fraction and quantified by UV absorbance on a Nanodrop 2000c.

The sequence came from a woman in her twenties or thirties in good health. Sequenced input: memory CD4+ T cells sorted from blood. The cell subset or site label, as the study defines it: CD45RA-negative fraction. The chain uses TRBV9 and TRBJ2-4; too little of a D gene remains to name it. The bases are TGTGCCAGCAGCCCTGGAATCCGGAAAAACATTCAGTACTTC. This yields the protein CASSPGIRKNIQYF.